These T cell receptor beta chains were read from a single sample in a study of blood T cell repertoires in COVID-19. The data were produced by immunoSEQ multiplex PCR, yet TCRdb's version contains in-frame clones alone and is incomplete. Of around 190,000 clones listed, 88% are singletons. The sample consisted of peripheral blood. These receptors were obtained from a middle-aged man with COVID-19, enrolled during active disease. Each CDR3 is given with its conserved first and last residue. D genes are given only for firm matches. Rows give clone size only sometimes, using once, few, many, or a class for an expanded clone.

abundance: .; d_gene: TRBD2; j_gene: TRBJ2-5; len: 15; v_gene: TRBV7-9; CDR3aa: CASSPLAGGQETQYF; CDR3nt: TGTGCCAGCAGCCCACTAGCGGGAGGCCAAGAGACCCAGTACTTC
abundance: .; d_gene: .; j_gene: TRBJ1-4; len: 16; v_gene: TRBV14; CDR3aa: CASSQSRQVDDEKLFF; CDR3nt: TGTGCCAGCAGCCAATCCAGACAGGTGGATGATGAAAAACTGTTTTTT
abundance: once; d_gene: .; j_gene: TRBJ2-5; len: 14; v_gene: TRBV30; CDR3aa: CAWSVRAVGETQYF; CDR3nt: TGTGCCTGGAGTGTAAGAGCGGTGGGGGAGACCCAGTACTTC
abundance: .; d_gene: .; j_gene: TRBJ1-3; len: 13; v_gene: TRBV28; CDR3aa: CASSTNPGNTIYF; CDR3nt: TGTGCCAGCAGTACTAACCCTGGAAACACCATATATTTT
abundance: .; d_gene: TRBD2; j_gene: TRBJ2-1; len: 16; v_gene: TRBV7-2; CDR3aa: CASSSSFSGGADEQFF; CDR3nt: TGTGCCAGCAGCTCCTCCTTTAGCGGGGGGGCAGATGAGCAGTTCTTC
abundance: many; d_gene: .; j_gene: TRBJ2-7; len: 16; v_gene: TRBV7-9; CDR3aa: CASSLWRGVGEYEQYF; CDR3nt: TGTGCCAGCAGCTTATGGCGTGGCGTCGGAGAGTACGAGCAGTACTTC
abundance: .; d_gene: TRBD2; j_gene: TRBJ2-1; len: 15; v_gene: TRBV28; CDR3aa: CASRLAGASYNEQFF; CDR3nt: TGTGCCAGTCGACTAGCGGGGGCCTCCTACAATGAGCAGTTCTTC
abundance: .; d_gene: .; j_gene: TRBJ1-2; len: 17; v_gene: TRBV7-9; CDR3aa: CASSLAPVAGDNYGYTF; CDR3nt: TGTGCCAGCAGCTTAGCGCCTGTGGCAGGGGATAACTATGGCTACACCTTC
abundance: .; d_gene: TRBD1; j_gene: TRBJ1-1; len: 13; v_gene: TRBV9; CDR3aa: CASSVTTGEEAFF; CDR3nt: TGTGCCAGCAGCGTCACCACAGGGGAGGAAGCTTTCTTT
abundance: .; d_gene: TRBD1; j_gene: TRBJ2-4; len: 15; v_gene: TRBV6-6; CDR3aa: CASRGQGAAKNIQYF; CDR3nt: TGTGCCAGCAGGGGTCAGGGGGCAGCCAAAAACATTCAGTACTTC
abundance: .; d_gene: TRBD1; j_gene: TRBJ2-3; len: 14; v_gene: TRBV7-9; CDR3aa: CASSKEGASGTQYF; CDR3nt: TGTGCCAGCAGCAAAGAGGGGGCGTCGGGTACGCAGTATTTT
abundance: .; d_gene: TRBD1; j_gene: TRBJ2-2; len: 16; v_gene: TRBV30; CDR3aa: CAWSSGTGMGTGELFF; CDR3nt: TGTGCCTGGAGTTCCGGGACAGGGATGGGCACCGGGGAGCTGTTTTTT
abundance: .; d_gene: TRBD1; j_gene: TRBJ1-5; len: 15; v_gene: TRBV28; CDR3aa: CASSSSGQGNQPQHF; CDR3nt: TGTGCCAGCAGTTCCTCCGGACAGGGCAATCAGCCCCAGCATTTT
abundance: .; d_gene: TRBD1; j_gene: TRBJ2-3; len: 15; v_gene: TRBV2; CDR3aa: CASSEQGAWTDTQYF; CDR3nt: TGTGCCAGCAGTGAACAGGGGGCGTGGACAGATACGCAGTATTTT
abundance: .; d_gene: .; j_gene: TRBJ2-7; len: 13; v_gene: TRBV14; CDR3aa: CASSHLDDYEQYF; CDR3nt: TGTGCCAGCAGCCACCTAGATGATTACGAGCAGTACTTC
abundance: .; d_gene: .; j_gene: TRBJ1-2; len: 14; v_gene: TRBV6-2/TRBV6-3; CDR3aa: CASSYSSTTSGYTF; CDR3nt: TGTGCCAGCAGTTACTCGTCCACGACTTCAGGCTACACCTTC
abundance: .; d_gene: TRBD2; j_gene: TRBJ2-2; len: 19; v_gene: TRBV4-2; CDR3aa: CASSQDRGVAGGNTGELFF; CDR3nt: TGTGCCAGCAGCCAAGATCGGGGGGTAGCGGGAGGGAACACCGGGGAGCTGTTTTTT
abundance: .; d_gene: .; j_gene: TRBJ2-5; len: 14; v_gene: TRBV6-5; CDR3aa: CASSYSRVRETQYF; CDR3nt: TGTGCCAGCAGTTACTCGAGGGTGAGAGAGACCCAGTACTTC
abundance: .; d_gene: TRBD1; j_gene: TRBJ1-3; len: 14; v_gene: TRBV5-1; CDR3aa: CASSLQGFGNTIYF; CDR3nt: TGCGCCAGCAGCTTACAGGGGTTTGGAAACACCATATATTTT
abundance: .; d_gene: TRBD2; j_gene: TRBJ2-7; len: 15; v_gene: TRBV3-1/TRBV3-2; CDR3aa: CASSQVVTSGNEQYF; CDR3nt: TGTGCCAGCAGCCAAGTAGTGACTAGCGGTAACGAGCAGTACTTC
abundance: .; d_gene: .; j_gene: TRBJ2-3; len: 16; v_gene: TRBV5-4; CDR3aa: CASSLGQTHRTDTQYF; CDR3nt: TGTGCCAGCAGCTTGGGACAGACTCACCGCACAGATACGCAGTATTTT
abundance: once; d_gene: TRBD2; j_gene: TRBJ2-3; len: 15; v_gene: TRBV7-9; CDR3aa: CASSPAGGRSDTQYF; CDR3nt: TGTGCCAGCAGCCCAGCGGGGGGGCGATCAGATACGCAGTATTTT
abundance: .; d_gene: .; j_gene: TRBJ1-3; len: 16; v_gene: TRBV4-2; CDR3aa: CASGDSKRVAGNTIYF; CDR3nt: TGTGCCAGCGGCGACAGTAAACGGGTGGCTGGAAACACCATATATTTT
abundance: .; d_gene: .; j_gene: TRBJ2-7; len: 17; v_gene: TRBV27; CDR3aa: CASSPLTLWSNSYEQYF; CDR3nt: TGTGCCAGCAGTCCTTTAACTCTCTGGAGTAACTCCTACGAGCAGTACTTC
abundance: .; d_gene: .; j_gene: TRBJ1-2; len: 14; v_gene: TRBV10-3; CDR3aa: CAISGLTSNYGYTF; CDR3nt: TGTGCCATCAGTGGACTAACAAGCAACTATGGCTACACCTTC
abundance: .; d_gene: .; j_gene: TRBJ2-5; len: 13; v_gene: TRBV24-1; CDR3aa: CATSMWGGETQYF; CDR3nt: TGTGCCACCAGTATGTGGGGCGGAGAGACCCAGTACTTC
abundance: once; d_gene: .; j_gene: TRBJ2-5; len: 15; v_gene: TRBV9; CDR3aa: CASSVGRVYQETQYF; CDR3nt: TGTGCCAGCAGCGTAGGTCGGGTGTACCAAGAGACCCAGTACTTC
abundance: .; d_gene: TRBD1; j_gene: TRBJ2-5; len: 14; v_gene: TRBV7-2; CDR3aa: CASSLQGDQETQYF; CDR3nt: TGTGCCAGCAGCTTACAGGGGGATCAAGAGACCCAGTACTTC
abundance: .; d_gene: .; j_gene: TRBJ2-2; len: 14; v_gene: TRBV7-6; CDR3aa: CASSLAQRTGELFF; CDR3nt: TGTGCCAGCAGCTTAGCCCAACGGACCGGGGAGCTGTTTTTT
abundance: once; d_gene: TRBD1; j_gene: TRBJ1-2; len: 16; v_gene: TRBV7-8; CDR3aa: CASSFDSGTVTYGYTF; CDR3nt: TGTGCCAGCAGCTTTGACTCCGGGACAGTAACCTATGGCTACACCTTC
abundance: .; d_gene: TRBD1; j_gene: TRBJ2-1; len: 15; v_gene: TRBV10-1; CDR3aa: CASSESTGGIYEQFF; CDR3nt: TGCGCCAGCAGTGAGTCGACAGGGGGCATTTATGAGCAGTTCTTC
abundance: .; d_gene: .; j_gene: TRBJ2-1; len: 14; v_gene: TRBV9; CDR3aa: CASSGLSSYNEQFF; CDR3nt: TGTGCCAGCAGCGGACTATCCTCCTACAATGAGCAGTTCTTC
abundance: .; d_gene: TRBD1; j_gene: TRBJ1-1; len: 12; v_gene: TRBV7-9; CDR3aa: CASSSGGTEAFF; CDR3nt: TGTGCCAGCAGCTCAGGGGGGACTGAAGCTTTCTTT
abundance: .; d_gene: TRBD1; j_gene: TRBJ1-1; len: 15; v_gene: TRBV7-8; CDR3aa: CASSSPGTGGTEAFF; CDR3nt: TGTGCCAGCAGCTCACCCGGGACAGGGGGTACTGAAGCTTTCTTT
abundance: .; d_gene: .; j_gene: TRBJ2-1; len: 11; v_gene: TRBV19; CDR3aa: CASSPGDSQFF; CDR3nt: TGTGCCAGTAGTCCCGGCGACTCGCAGTTCTTC
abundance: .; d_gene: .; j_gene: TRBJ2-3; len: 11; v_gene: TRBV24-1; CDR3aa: CATSDQDAQYF; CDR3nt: TGTGCCACCAGTGATCAGGATGCGCAGTATTTT
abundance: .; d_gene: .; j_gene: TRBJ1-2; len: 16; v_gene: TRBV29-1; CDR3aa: CSANQDSRPSNYGYTF; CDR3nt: TGCAGCGCCAATCAGGACAGCAGACCCTCCAACTATGGCTACACCTTC
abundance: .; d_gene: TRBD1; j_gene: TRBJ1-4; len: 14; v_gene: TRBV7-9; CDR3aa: CASSPGTGREKLFF; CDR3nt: TGTGCCAGCAGCCCTGGGACAGGCAGGGAAAAACTGTTTTTT
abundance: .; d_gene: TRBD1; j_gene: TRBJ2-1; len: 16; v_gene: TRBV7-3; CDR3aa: CASSLSGTATYNEQFF; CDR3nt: TGTGCCAGCAGCTTATCTGGGACAGCAACCTACAATGAGCAGTTCTTC
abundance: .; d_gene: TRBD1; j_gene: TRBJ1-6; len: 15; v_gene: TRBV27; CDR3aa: CASSLWTGVDSPLHF; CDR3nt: TGTGCCAGCAGTTTGTGGACAGGGGTCGATTCACCCCTCCACTTT
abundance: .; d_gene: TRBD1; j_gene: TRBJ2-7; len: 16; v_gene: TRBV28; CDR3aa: CASTNTGSGGSYEQYF; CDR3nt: TGTGCCAGCACCAATACAGGGTCAGGGGGCTCCTACGAGCAGTACTTC
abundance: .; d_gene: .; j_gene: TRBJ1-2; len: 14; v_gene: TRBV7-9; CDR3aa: CASSLVAGANGYTF; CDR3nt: TGTGCCAGCAGCTTAGTTGCAGGTGCAAATGGCTACACCTTC
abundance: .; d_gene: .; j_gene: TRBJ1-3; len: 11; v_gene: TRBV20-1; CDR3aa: CSARQGNTIYF; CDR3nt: TGCAGTGCTCGTCAGGGAAACACCATATATTTT
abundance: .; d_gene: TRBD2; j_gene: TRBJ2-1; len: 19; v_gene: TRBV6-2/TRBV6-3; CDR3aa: CASSYRGTSGSRAYNEQFF; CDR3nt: TGTGCCAGCAGTTATCGGGGGACTAGCGGGAGTCGGGCCTACAATGAGCAGTTCTTC
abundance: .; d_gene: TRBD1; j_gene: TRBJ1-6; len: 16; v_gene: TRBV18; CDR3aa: CASSPGTGGKNSPLHF; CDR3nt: TGTGCCAGCTCACCAGGGACAGGGGGGAAGAATTCACCCCTCCACTTT
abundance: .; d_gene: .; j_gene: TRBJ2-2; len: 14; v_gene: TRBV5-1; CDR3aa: CASSLVGVTGELFF; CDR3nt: TGCGCCAGCAGCTTGGTAGGAGTCACCGGGGAGCTGTTTTTT
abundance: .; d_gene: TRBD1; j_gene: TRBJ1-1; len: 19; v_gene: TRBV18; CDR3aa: CASSPRGTGDRGMNTEAFF; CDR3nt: TGTGCCAGCTCACCAAGAGGGACAGGGGACCGAGGCATGAACACTGAAGCTTTCTTT
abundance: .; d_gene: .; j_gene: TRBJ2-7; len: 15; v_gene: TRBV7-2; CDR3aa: CASSTGWGRVYEQYF; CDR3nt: TGTGCCAGCAGCACCGGGTGGGGCAGGGTGTACGAGCAGTACTTC
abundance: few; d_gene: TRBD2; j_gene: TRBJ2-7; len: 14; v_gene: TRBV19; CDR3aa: CASSRTSGTYEQYF; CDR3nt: TGTGCCAGTAGTAGGACTAGCGGAACCTACGAGCAGTACTTC
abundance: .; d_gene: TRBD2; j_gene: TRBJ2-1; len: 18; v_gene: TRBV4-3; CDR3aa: CASSLRGITSGGYYEQFF; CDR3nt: TGCGCCAGCAGCCTCCGAGGGATTACTAGCGGGGGGTATTATGAGCAGTTCTTC